Shown below are 30 T cell receptor beta chains from a single sample sequenced in a study of shared clonotypes between healthy human individuals (dated by TCRdb to about 2020). Library creation used the immunoSEQ multiplex PCR assay. TCRdb took over this immuneACCESS table, retaining in-frame rearrangements with V and J assigned. Such tables are incomplete; in checked studies, under half of the missing clones stem from an unresolved V gene, and the remainder is unexplained. The sample table holds about 980,000 clones, of which approximately 80% were seen once. The ten top clones hold around 1.5% of the sample. Sequencing input: memory CD4+ T cells sorted from blood. The cell subset or site label of this sample denotes: CD45RA-negative fraction. These receptor sequences come from a man between 18 and 35 years old in good health.

For this clone: This may be a read error, as it is one base from a much larger clone. The same CDR3 arises from other DNA sequences in this sample as well. The V gene is TRBV5-6, the J gene TRBJ2-7; D gene unclear. V lost 0 bases and J 7 bases, leaving 11 bases between the germline ends. This CDR3 is built from 13 residues. CDR1 and CDR2 (germline): SGHDT, YYEEEE. CDR3 in amino acids: CASSLVELREQYF. Written as DNA, the CDR3 is TGTGCCAGCAGCTTGGTGGAGCTGAGGGAGCAGTACTTC.

The chain carries TRBV28 and TRBJ2-1; 9 nucleotides line up with TRBD1. The CDR3 sequence is 15 residues long. Germline values: CDR1 MDHEN, CDR2 SYDVKM. V shed 6 bases and J 0 bases; nucleotides not matched to a gene: 3. The CDR3 coding sequence is TGTGCCAGCAGGGGGACAGGGAGCTCCTACAATGAGCAGTTCTTC. It is translated as CASRGTGSSYNEQFF.

This chain links TRBV19 with TRBJ2-2, with TRBD1 matching over 11 bases. CDR3 length: 17 amino acids. Germline V gives CDR1 LNHDA, CDR2 SQIVND (reference sequence). V lost 3 bases and J lost 6; bases outside the gene matches: 9. The CDR3 here is CASSIKIGQGASGELFF. The CDR3 coding sequence is TGTGCCAGTAGTATTAAGATCGGACAGGGGGCGTCCGGGGAGCTGTTTTTT.

CDR3 loop: CASSAGTGGWNIQYF. CDR3 DNA: TGTGCCAGCAGCGCCGGGACAGGGGGGTGGAACATTCAGTACTTC. This chain joins TRBV7-8 and TRBJ2-4; 11 bases match TRBD1. The ends lost 5 bases at V and 7 bases at J; junction bases unmatched: 7. This CDR3 has 15 amino acids. In germline, CDR1 is SGHVS, CDR2 FQNEAQ.

The rearrangement links TRBV20-1 to TRBJ2-7, with a possible D match to TRBD1 (5 bases). CDR1 is DFQATT and CDR2 is SNEGSKA in the germline V gene (reference sequence). V dropped 6 bases and J dropped 3 bases, with 9 bases sitting between them. There are 11 residues in the CDR3. CDR3 DNA sequence: TGCAGTGCCTTAACAGGCTACGAGCAGTACTTC. Protein sequence: CSALTGYEQYF.

V gene TRBV5-6 combines with J gene TRBJ2-7; 7 nucleotides align to TRBD2. The CDR3 has 15 amino acids. The junction had 10 bases not matched to a gene; V was cut back by 6 bases and J by 1 base. Germline CDR1 SGHDT, CDR2 YYEEEE. CDR3 residues: CASTKWGGLSYEQYF. For the CDR3, the DNA is TGTGCCAGCACCAAATGGGGGGGATTATCCTACGAGCAGTACTTC.

The chain links TRBV18 to TRBJ2-2, with 13 bases that match TRBD2. The length of the CDR3 is 16 residues. The germline CDR1 and CDR2 sequences are KGHSH and LQKENI. The V segment lost 3 bases and the J segment 7 bases; nucleotides outside the gene matches: 5. The CDR3 DNA reads TGTGCCAGCTCACCTGCCGGGACTAGCGGGATCGGGGAGCTGTTTTTT. It is translated as CASSPAGTSGIGELFF.

CDR3 bases: TGTGCCAGCAGCTTAGTTCCCGGGACAGGGCCATACTATGGCTACACCTTC. This translates into CASSLVPGTGPYYGYTF. The chain has TRBV7-2 and TRBJ1-2, with 9 bases lining up with TRBD1. The CDR3 has 17 residues. Unmatched junction bases numbered 9, after V lost 1 base and J lost 3 bases. Germline CDR1 reads SGHTA; CDR2 reads FQGNSA.

The V and J genes are TRBV27 and TRBJ2-6; weak D call: TRBD2 (5 bases). CDR1 is MNHEY and CDR2 is SMNVEV in the germline V gene (reference sequence). V was trimmed by 5 bases and J by 9 bases, leaving 11 bases between them. The CDR3 spans 13 residues. The CDR3 reads CASSIDRGNVLTF. As DNA, the CDR3 is TGTGCCAGCAGTATAGACCGGGGCAACGTCCTGACTTTC.

This chain connects TRBV11-2 to TRBJ1-4; D is unresolved. The CDR3 is 13 amino acids. V lost 4 bases, J lost 0 bases, and 3 bases lay in between. Germline V gives CDR1 SGHAT, CDR2 FQNNGV. The CDR3 here is CASSYSTNEKLFF. The CDR3 DNA reads as TGTGCCAGCAGCTATTCAACTAATGAAAAACTGTTTTTT.

V is TRBV19 and J is TRBJ2-7; D is perhaps TRBD1 (5 bases). Trimming took 6 bases from V and 5 from J, leaving 20 bases between them. This CDR3 contains 15 residues. Germline-derived CDR1 and CDR2 are LNHDA and SQIVND (reference sequence). CDR3 sequence: CASSDIRGGVNEQYF. The CDR3 bases are TGTGCCAGTAGCGACATTAGGGGTGGGGTGAACGAGCAGTACTTC.

The genes are TRBV18 and TRBJ1-5, with D possibly being TRBD1 (5 bases). The CDR3 sequence is 17 residues long. V lost 2 bases and J lost 4, with 18 bases in between. Germline V lookup: CDR1 KGHSH, CDR2 LQKENI. CDR3 loop: CASSPGRGLGSNQPQHF. CDR3 sequence (DNA): TGTGCCAGCTCACCAGGGCGGGGGTTGGGTTCGAATCAGCCCCAGCATTTT.

This clone was observed a single time. The rearrangement joins TRBV6-6 to TRBJ2-7; D gene ambiguous. The germline gives CDR1 MNHNY, CDR2 SVGAGI (reference sequence). V lost 10 bases and J 3 bases, leaving 10 bases between the germline ends. The CDR3 covers 11 residues. CDR3 in DNA: TGTGCCACCGCGACTCTCTACGAGCAGTACTTC. Translated, it gives CATATLYEQYF.

This clone was seen at least ten times. The chain couples TRBV6-1 to TRBJ2-7; D is undetermined. CDR3 size: 11 residues. Germline values: CDR1 MNHNS, CDR2 SASEGT. Trimming stripped 5 bases from V and 4 bases from J, with 6 bases between. The CDR3 nucleotides read TGTGCCAGCAGTTTAAATTACGAGCAGTACTTC. This translates into CASSLNYEQYF.

V is TRBV10-3 and J is TRBJ1-5; maybe TRBD1 (5 bases). Germline V gives CDR1 ENHRY, CDR2 SYGVKD. The length of the CDR3 is 15 residues. Trimming removed 3 bases from V and 1 base from J, with 10 bases in between. As DNA, the CDR3 is TGTGCCATCAGTGATCGGAGGGGCAGCAATCAGCCCCAGCATTTT. Translated, it gives CAISDRRGSNQPQHF.

V and J are TRBV28 and TRBJ2-7; D is perhaps TRBD2 (5 bases). The germline gives CDR1 MDHEN, CDR2 SYDVKM. V gave up 7 bases and J gave up 4 bases, with 11 bases separating them. The CDR3 runs 12 residues. The CDR3 DNA follows: TGTGCCAGCACCCCCCGGGGTTACGAGCAGTACTTC. Amino acid sequence: CASTPRGYEQYF.

The chain has TRBV5-4 and TRBJ2-5, with 12 bases lining up with TRBD2. The CDR3 sequence is 16 residues long. V was pared by 5 bases and J by 5 bases, with 10 bases of the junction left unmatched. CDR1 is SGHNT and CDR2 is YYREEE in the germline V gene (reference sequence). CDR3 in amino acids: CASRLAGGPQRETQYF. The CDR3 DNA is TGTGCCAGCAGACTAGCGGGAGGCCCGCAGAGGGAGACCCAGTACTTC.

This clone has only a few counts. V is TRBV19 and J is TRBJ2-7, with a tentative D call TRBD2 (5 bases). Germline lookup yields CDR1 LNHDA and CDR2 SQIVND (reference sequence). The CDR3 length is 13 residues. V was clipped by 7 bases and J by 3 bases, with 13 bases between them. The CDR3: CASKGDGGYEQYF. CDR3 coding DNA: TGTGCCAGTAAGGGAGACGGCGGCTACGAGCAGTACTTC.

The genes are TRBV19 and TRBJ1-1, with D uncertain. Germline V gene lookup returns CDR1 LNHDA and CDR2 SQIVND (reference sequence). This CDR3 has 14 amino acids. Trimming removed 2 bases at V and 0 bases at J, with 7 bases between. The CDR3 DNA reads TGTGCCAGTAGTATAAATGACCTGAACACTGAAGCTTTCTTT. It codes for CASSINDLNTEAFF.

In this sample, this clone turned up a few times. This chain joins TRBV7-9 and TRBJ1-1; a possible D gene is TRBD1 (5 bases). Germline V gives CDR1 SEHNR, CDR2 FQNEAQ (reference sequence). Between the trimmed V and J ends, which lost 3 bases and 8 bases, there was a span of 22 bases. The CDR3 is 16 amino acids. The CDR3 protein is CASSFSDPGSQGEAFF. For the CDR3, the DNA is TGTGCCAGCAGCTTTTCCGACCCTGGGTCCCAGGGCGAAGCTTTCTTT.

This sequence joins TRBV5-6 and TRBJ1-3; D is unclear. CDR3 length: 12 residues. The germline V and J ends were trimmed by 6 bases and 4 bases, with 8 bases remaining between them. Germline lookup yields CDR1 SGHDT and CDR2 YYEEEE. CDR3 protein: CASTRGGNTIYF. CDR3 coding DNA: TGTGCCAGCACTCGCGGGGGAAACACCATATATTTT.

This clone was counted between two and nine times. V gene TRBV28 combines with J gene TRBJ1-4; D is uncertain. Looked up from germline, CDR1 is MDHEN and CDR2 is SYDVKM. The CDR3 covers 11 residues. With 6 bases removed from V and 13 bases from J, the gap between germline ends came to 12 bases. In DNA, the CDR3 is TGTGCCAGCAGGACACTAGGCAGACTGTTTTTT. Translating it yields CASRTLGRLFF.

This clone has just a few counts. The chain couples TRBV25-1 to TRBJ2-5, with 12 bases identical to TRBD2. Germline CDR1 MGHDK, CDR2 SYGVNS. This CDR3 has 18 residues. The ends lost 1 base at V and 2 bases at J; junction bases unmatched: 8. The CDR3 loop is CASSELLAGGGRQETQYF. The CDR3 nucleotides are TGTGCCAGCAGTGAATTACTAGCGGGGGGCGGTCGGCAAGAGACCCAGTACTTC.

This clone was recorded once. The rearrangement links TRBV19 to TRBJ2-1; TRBD1 matches 7 bases. The CDR3 runs 13 residues. Germline values: CDR1 LNHDA, CDR2 SQIVND (reference sequence). J lost 6 bases, V lost 7 bases, and 6 bases had no gene match. CDR3 sequence (DNA): TGTGCCAGTACCCCCCGGACAGGCAATGAGCAGTTCTTC. Amino acid sequence: CASTPRTGNEQFF.

This clone has a count of ten or more. This chain connects TRBV7-2 to TRBJ1-4; TRBD1 matches 8 bases. Germline CDR1 SGHTA, CDR2 FQGNSA. The CDR3 spans 16 residues. The V segment lost 5 bases and the J segment 3 bases; nucleotides outside the gene matches: 8. In DNA form, the CDR3 reads TGTGCCAGCAGCCTCGGACAGGGCAGGCCTAATGAAAAACTGTTTTTT. It yields the protein CASSLGQGRPNEKLFF.

There are a few counts of this clone. The chain recombines TRBV18 with TRBJ1-3; a weak D match, TRBD1 (5 bases). Germline CDR1 is KGHSH and CDR2 is LQKENI. V was shortened by 1 base and J by 3 bases, with 7 bases between the two germline ends. The CDR3 length is 14 residues. The CDR3 region has the DNA TGTGCCAGCTCACCACGGACACTTGGAAACACCATATATTTT. Residues: CASSPRTLGNTIYF.

The chain combines TRBV6-1 with TRBJ1-5; perhaps TRBD1 as D (5 bases). The CDR3 covers 13 residues. Looked up from germline, CDR1 is MNHNS and CDR2 is SASEGT. The V end was cut by 1 base, the J end by 5 bases, with 6 bases between. Here the CDR3 DNA reads TGTGCCAGCAGTGAAGGGGGGTATCAGCCCCAGCATTTT. Encoded protein: CASSEGGYQPQHF.

This chain uses TRBV27 with TRBJ1-5, with unresolved D. V lost 4 bases and J 6 bases, leaving 10 bases between the germline ends. The CDR3 contains 13 residues. Germline V gene lookup returns CDR1 MNHEY and CDR2 SMNVEV (reference sequence). CDR3 DNA sequence: TGTGCCAGCAGTTGGAGCCGAGGTCAGCCCCAGCATTTT. Its translation is CASSWSRGQPQHF.

The chain recombines TRBV10-2 with TRBJ1-2, with 7 positions matching TRBD1. Germline lookup yields CDR1 WSHSY and CDR2 SAAADI. With V trimmed by 2 bases and J by 8 bases, 5 bases remained unmatched. This CDR3 is built from 13 residues. The CDR3 DNA follows: TGCGCCAGCAGTGAGAGGGGGCGGGACGGCTACACCTTC. It encodes CASSERGRDGYTF.

The chain's CDR3 is CATKIQPYEQYF. In nucleotides, the CDR3 is TGTGCCACCAAGATCCAACCCTACGAGCAGTACTTC. V gene TRBV15 combines with J gene TRBJ2-7; D not certain. Germline V CDR1 and CDR2: LNHNV, YYDKDF (reference sequence). Trimming pared 7 bases from V and 2 bases from J, leaving 9 bases between. There are 12 residues in the CDR3. Full variable domain (remainder filled in from reference TRBV15 and TRBJ2-7): DAMVIQNPRYQVTQFGKPVTLSCSQTLNHNVMYWYQQKSSQAPKLLFHYYDKDFNNEADTPDNFQSRRPNTSFCFLDIRSPGLGDTAMYLCATKIQPYEQYFGPGTRLTVT.